These T cell receptor beta chains were read from a single sample in a study of radiation and T cells in renal cell carcinoma. The protocol was immunoSEQ multiplex PCR, while the TCRdb copy is restricted to in-frame clones and leaves out a portion. The table records 95,000 or so clones, about 88% of them present only once. The sample here was blood, taken from a patient whose treatment included radiotherapy and nephrectomy. The receptors stem from a man aged 50 or older with renal cell carcinoma. The CDR3 runs from the conserved cysteine through the conserved F or W. The order of the fields is CDR3 length, D gene, V gene, clone size, J gene, CDR3 protein, CDR3 DNA. The D gene is left open where the match is weak. Expanded clones get a size class; other rows say once, few or many, or leave the size out.

>15|TRBD1|TRBV4-2|-|TRBJ1-5
CASSLRQGGNQPQHF
TGTGCCAGCAGCCTCCGACAGGGTGGCAATCAGCCCCAGCATTTT
>14|TRBD1|TRBV19|once|TRBJ1-4
CASTMTGDNEKLFF
TGTGCCAGTACCATGACAGGGGATAATGAAAAACTGTTTTTT
>17|TRBD1|TRBV7-7|-|TRBJ2-3
CASSFGPGQGMADTQYF
TGTGCTAGCAGCTTTGGTCCGGGACAGGGGATGGCAGATACGCAGTATTTT
>14|-|TRBV5-1|-|TRBJ2-7
CASSSGAERGEQYF
TGCGCCAGCAGCTCTGGAGCGGAGAGAGGCGAGCAGTACTTC
>12|-|TRBV1|-|TRBJ2-1
CTSSQDWHEQFF
TGCACCAGCAGCCAAGATTGGCATGAGCAGTTCTTC
>16|-|TRBV18|-|TRBJ1-5
CASSPPGGRGWQPQHF
TGTGCCAGCTCACCACCGGGCGGGAGGGGTTGGCAGCCCCAGCATTTT
>16|TRBD1|TRBV5-4|few|TRBJ1-1
CASSSGQGAMNTEAFF
TGTGCCAGCAGCTCGGGACAGGGTGCCATGAACACTGAAGCTTTCTTT
>13|-|TRBV7-9|-|TRBJ1-6
CASSFGGNSPLHF
TGTGCCAGCAGCTTCGGCGGGAATTCACCCCTCCACTTT
>13|TRBD1|TRBV5-4|-|TRBJ1-1
CASSLDRGGKAFF
TGTGCCAGCAGCTTGGACAGGGGCGGAAAAGCTTTCTTT
>13|-|TRBV7-2|-|TRBJ2-5
CASSFPYGETQYF
TGTGCCAGCAGCTTTCCGTATGGGGAGACCCAGTACTTC
>14|-|TRBV7-9|-|TRBJ2-7
CASSPRGRTYEQYF
TGTGCCAGCAGCCCGAGGGGACGGACCTACGAGCAGTACTTC
>13|-|TRBV2|-|TRBJ1-5
CASRIGGGQPQHF
TGTGCCAGCAGAATTGGGGGAGGCCAGCCCCAGCATTTT
>15|TRBD1|TRBV5-1|-|TRBJ2-1
CASSGPQGSYNEQFF
TGCGCCAGCAGCGGACCACAGGGGAGCTACAATGAGCAGTTCTTC
>14|TRBD1|TRBV19|-|TRBJ1-5
CASSSGQGDQPQHF
TGTGCCAGTAGTAGCGGACAGGGAGATCAGCCCCAGCATTTT
>15|TRBD2|TRBV5-1|-|TRBJ2-3
CASSSSGRAADTQYF
TGCGCCAGCAGCTCCAGCGGGAGGGCGGCAGATACGCAGTATTTT
>14|TRBD2|TRBV5-1|-|TRBJ2-1
CASSLGLAGAKQFF
TGCGCCAGCAGCTTGGGACTAGCGGGAGCCAAGCAGTTCTTC
>14|TRBD1|TRBV19|once|TRBJ2-3
CASSPGQGVDTQYF
TGTGCCAGTAGTCCGGGACAGGGGGTAGATACGCAGTATTTT
>16|-|TRBV15|-|TRBJ2-1
CATSRDRTGYDNEQFF
TGTGCCACCAGCAGAGATCGAACAGGGTATGACAATGAGCAGTTCTTC
>15|-|TRBV28|-|TRBJ2-1
CASSLVGGLAPEQFF
TGTGCCAGCAGTTTGGTTGGCGGTTTGGCCCCTGAGCAGTTCTTC
>14|-|TRBV6-1|many|TRBJ1-6
CASSEAQGNSPLHF
TGTGCCAGCAGTGAAGCCCAGGGGAATTCACCCCTCCACTTT
>17|TRBD1|TRBV7-3|-|TRBJ2-7
CASEPNRGQGTAYEQYF
TGTGCCAGCGAGCCCAACCGGGGACAGGGGACGGCCTACGAGCAGTACTTC
>15|-|TRBV5-1|-|TRBJ1-5
CASSLVPGGNQPQHF
TGCGCCAGCAGCTTGGTCCCAGGGGGCAATCAGCCCCAGCATTTT
>15|-|TRBV7-9|-|TRBJ1-2
CASSLSPQGSDGYTF
TGTGCCAGCAGCCTAAGCCCGCAGGGTTCGGATGGCTACACCTTC
>18|-|TRBV27|few|TRBJ1-1
CASSPGRRGLGMNTEAFF
TGTGCCAGCAGCCCAGGACGGCGGGGGCTTGGCATGAACACTGAAGCTTTCTTT
>15|TRBD1|TRBV18|-|TRBJ2-1
CASSLGQGASNEQFF
TGTGCCAGCTCACTTGGACAGGGGGCCTCCAATGAGCAGTTCTTC
>14|-|TRBV11-2|-|TRBJ1-1
CASSLGPRIAEAFF
TGTGCCAGCAGCCTCGGCCCAAGAATCGCTGAAGCTTTCTTT